The 27 T cell receptor beta chains presented below share a single source sample, sequenced in a study of T cells in Graves' hyperthyroidism and ophthalmopathy. RNA transcripts gave rise to amplified TCR beta CDR3 regions. The TCR CDR3 was amplified in a first-round RT-PCR using the HTBI primer set. One entry per CDR3 protein results from TCRdb running MiXCR on the multiplex PCR reads. The data contain around 420,000 distinct CDR3 sequences, approximately 15% of them singletons. The specimen sequenced was blood. Receptors were obtained from a young woman with Graves' hyperthyroidism.

The chain joins TRBV6-1 to TRBJ1-4, with 8 positions matching TRBD1. The V gene's germline CDR1 is MNHNS and CDR2 SASEGT. Trimming cost V 8 bases and J 3 bases; bases outside gene matches: 8. The CDR3 runs to 15 residues. The chain's CDR3 is CASRPQGAANEKLFF. The CDR3 DNA follows: TGTGCCAGCCGACCTCAGGGGGCAGCTAATGAAAAACTGTTTTTT.

CDR3 amino acids: CASSGAGSHAEAFF. The CDR3 DNA reads as TGTGCCAGCAGTGGAGCCGGGAGCCACGCTGAAGCTTTCTTT. This chain connects TRBV12-3 or TRBV12-4 to TRBJ1-1; D ambiguous. This CDR3 is 14 amino acids long. V was trimmed by 5 bases and J by 6 bases, leaving 16 bases between them.

This clonotype has a count of ten or more. Here the CDR3 DNA reads TGTGCCACCAGTGATCCCGGACAGGGAGGGACTGAAGCTTTCTTT. This sequence encodes CATSDPGQGGTEAFF. The gene calls are TRBV24-1 and TRBJ1-1; TRBD1 matches 8 bases. Germline lookup yields CDR1 KGHDR and CDR2 SFDVKD. Losses at the gene ends were 3 bases for V and 5 bases for J; bases not matched to a gene: 7. This CDR3 is built from 15 residues.

This clonotype came up many times. The CDR3 loop reads CASSPRGVNEQYF. As DNA, the CDR3 is TGTGCCAGTAGTCCTCGGGGGGTCAACGAGCAGTACTTC. This sequence joins TRBV19 and TRBJ2-7, with 7 bases lining up with TRBD2. The germline V gene has CDR1 LNHDA and CDR2 SQIVND (reference sequence). CDR3 length: 13 amino acids. V trimming: 5 bases; J trimming: 5 bases; junction bases outside the gene matches: 6.

In its sample, this clonotype was seen once. The V and J genes are TRBV7-9 and TRBJ2-7; the match to TRBD2 covers 7 bases. Germline CDR1 and CDR2: SEHNR and FQNEAQ (reference sequence). Trimming cost V 5 bases and J 2 bases; bases outside gene matches: 9. The CDR3 has 15 residues. CDR3 in amino acids: CASSPGEREPYEQYF. For the CDR3, the DNA is TGTGCCAGCAGCCCTGGGGAGCGGGAACCCTACGAGCAGTACTTC.

This clonotype was observed at least ten times. The DNA is omitted, as the CDR3 cannot be located on it reliably, and the CDR3 follows TCRdb's listing. This sequence joins TRBV27 and TRBJ2-7; TRBD2 is taken as the D call from the table, unchecked against the DNA. The length of the CDR3 is 17 amino acids, counting both ends. Per the germline V gene, CDR1 is MNHEY and CDR2 is SMNVEV (reference sequence). CDR3 sequence: CASSFGPGASGSYEQYF.

This clonotype was recorded a few times. The CDR3 region is CSAVLGKGSYEQYF. CDR3 bases: TGCAGTGCCGTACTAGGGAAAGGGTCCTACGAGCAGTACTTC. The chain recombines TRBV20-1 with TRBJ2-7, with a weak D call TRBD2 (5 bases). The germline V gene encodes CDR1 DFQATT and CDR2 SNEGSKA (reference sequence). Trimming stripped 6 bases from V and 1 base from J, with 16 bases between. The CDR3 contains 14 residues.

This clonotype was recorded once. The CDR3 protein is CASSERQGREKLFF. In nucleotides, the CDR3 is TGTGCCAGCAGTGAACGACAGGGGCGTGAAAAACTGTTTTTT. The gene calls are TRBV6-1 and TRBJ1-4; 8 positions agree with TRBD1. The CDR3 spans 14 residues. The germline V gene encodes CDR1 MNHNS and CDR2 SASEGT. Trimming removed 2 bases from V and 7 bases from J; junction bases left unmatched: 3.

V is TRBV28 and J is TRBJ1-1, with D uncertain. The germline CDR1 and CDR2 sequences are MDHEN and SYDVKM. V lost 6 bases to trimming and J lost 3 bases, with 5 bases between them. The length of the CDR3 is 11 residues. DNA of the CDR3: TGTGCCAGCAGGCTCTACACTGAAGCTTTCTTT. Protein sequence: CASRLYTEAFF.

This clonotype occurred a few times. This rearrangement joins TRBV9 to TRBJ2-5; possibly TRBD2 for D (6 bases). The germline V gene has CDR1 SGDLS and CDR2 YYNGEE. The CDR3 runs to 15 residues. The V and J ends lost 4 bases and 2 bases respectively, with 15 bases between them. The CDR3 loop is CASSPRASVQETQYF. The DNA for the CDR3 is TGTGCCAGCAGCCCCCGGGCTAGCGTTCAAGAGACCCAGTACTTC.

The genes are TRBV6-2 or TRBV6-3 and TRBJ1-2; D is uncertain. This CDR3 is built from 14 residues. Germline CDR1 is MNHEY and CDR2 is SVGEGT. V shed 6 bases and J shed 4 bases, with 15 bases lying between them. This CDR3 reads CASSHLPAGYGYTF. The CDR3 nucleotides read TGTGCCAGCAGCCACCTTCCTGCGGGCTATGGCTACACCTTC.

This clonotype was seen a few times. The chain links TRBV6-6 to TRBJ2-7; D not resolved. Germline lookup yields CDR1 MNHNY and CDR2 SVGAGI (reference sequence). The CDR3 spans 15 residues. V was shortened by 2 bases and J by 0 bases, with 11 bases between the two germline ends. In DNA, the CDR3 is TGTGCCAGCAGTTACAGAGTGACCCGCTCCTACGAGCAGTACTTC. Its protein product is CASSYRVTRSYEQYF.

At least ten counts were recorded for this clonotype. The chain recombines TRBV9 with TRBJ2-7; 11 nucleotides match TRBD1. The CDR3 has 15 residues. Germline V lookup: CDR1 SGDLS, CDR2 YYNGEE. V gave up 4 bases and J gave up 3 bases; unmatched junction bases: 6. The CDR3 DNA sequence: TGTGCCAGCAGCACCTCCGGGACAGGGGGCTACGAGCAGTACTTC. Its protein product is CASSTSGTGGYEQYF.

This clonotype occurred many times. The chain joins TRBV7-9 to TRBJ1-1, with TRBD1 matching over 7 bases. CDR3 length: 14 amino acids. The germline V gene has CDR1 SEHNR and CDR2 FQNEAQ (reference sequence). The V gene end was trimmed by 5 bases and the J gene end by 1 base; junction bases not matched to a gene: 4. CDR3 sequence: CASSPDRTNTEAFF. The CDR3 region has the DNA TGTGCCAGCAGCCCGGACAGGACGAACACTGAAGCTTTCTTT.

This clonotype appeared many times. The rearrangement joins TRBV7-3 to TRBJ2-7; 8 bases align to TRBD2. Germline V lookup: CDR1 SGHTA, CDR2 FQGTGA. The CDR3 has 14 residues. V was clipped by 5 bases and J by 5 bases; unmatched bases: 8. The CDR3 reads CASSPGLARHEQYF. The CDR3 DNA sequence: TGTGCCAGCAGCCCAGGACTAGCTAGGCACGAGCAGTACTTC.

The table lists this clonotype with many counts. This rearrangement joins TRBV27 to TRBJ1-4, with D perhaps TRBD1 (6 bases). Germline CDR1 and CDR2: MNHEY and SMNVEV (reference sequence). V was shortened by 3 bases and J by 7 bases, with 15 bases between the two germline ends. The CDR3 has 15 residues. CDR3 sequence (DNA): TGTGCCAGCAGTTTGATGGGGGGGGCGGCTGAAAAACTGTTTTTT. This gives the protein CASSLMGGAAEKLFF. The entire variable domain, with the rest obtained from reference TRBV27 and TRBJ1-4, is as follows: EAQVTQNPRYLITVTGKKLTVTCSQNMNHEYMSWYRQDPGLGLRQIYYSMNVEVTDKGDVPEGYKVSRKEKRNFPLILESPSPNQTSLYFCASSLMGGAAEKLFFGSGTQLSVL.

There are many counts of this clonotype. The J gene is TRBJ1-2, the V gene TRBV27, with D possibly matching TRBD1 (5 bases). The length of the CDR3 is 13 residues. Trimming pared 8 bases from V and 8 bases from J, leaving 18 bases between. Germline V gene data show CDR1 as MNHEY and CDR2 as SMNVEV (reference sequence). The CDR3: CASGDSPAAGYTF. The CDR3, as DNA: TGTGCCAGCGGAGACAGCCCAGCGGCGGGCTACACCTTC.

This clonotype came up a few times. The chain joins TRBV28 to TRBJ1-5; no reliable D call. In germline, CDR1 is MDHEN, CDR2 SYDVKM. Deletions cut 2 bases from V and 6 bases from J, with 8 bases between. The CDR3 is made up of 13 amino acids. In nucleotides, the CDR3 is TGTGCCAGCAGTTTACCAAGCGTTCAGCCCCAGCATTTT. It is translated as CASSLPSVQPQHF.

This clonotype was counted only a few times. The V gene is TRBV24-1, the J gene TRBJ2-1; D is undetermined. With 4 bases removed from V and 7 bases from J, the gap between germline ends came to 4 bases. The germline gives CDR1 KGHDR, CDR2 SFDVKD. The CDR3 has 11 residues. CDR3 protein: CATSDLNEQFF. CDR3 DNA: TGTGCCACCAGTGACCTTAATGAGCAGTTCTTC.

The gene calls are TRBV4-2 and TRBJ2-1; TRBD2 matches at 13 bases. This CDR3 is built from 17 residues. From germline, CDR1 is LGHNA and CDR2 YNFKEQ. J gave up 5 bases and V 4 bases, and 8 bases lay outside the gene matches. The CDR3 here is CASSPHGTSGNHNEQFF. CDR3 nucleotide sequence: TGTGCCAGCAGCCCTCACGGGACTAGCGGGAACCACAATGAGCAGTTCTTC.

The V and J genes are TRBV6-2 or TRBV6-3 and TRBJ1-2, with 7 bases aligning to TRBD1. Looked up from germline, CDR1 is MNHEY and CDR2 is SVGEGT. The CDR3 runs 16 residues. V shed 5 bases, J shed 1 base, and the junction held 10 bases outside the gene matches. The CDR3 here is CASSVDRANLNYGYTF. DNA of the CDR3: TGTGCCAGCAGTGTCGACAGGGCGAACCTTAACTATGGCTACACCTTC.

The chain combines TRBV13 with TRBJ2-6; 10 positions match TRBD2. CDR1 and CDR2 from the germline V gene are PRHDT and FYEKMQ (reference sequence). This CDR3 is 19 amino acids long. With 5 bases clipped from V and 1 base from J, the junction kept 11 bases outside the gene matches. The DNA of the CDR3 is TGTGCCAGCAGCCCTGGGACTAGCGCTGAGGTGTCTGGGGCCAACGTCCTGACTTTC. Its translation: CASSPGTSAEVSGANVLTF.

This clonotype has at least ten counts. This rearrangement joins TRBV7-8 to TRBJ1-1; TRBD1 matches 8 bases. Trimming took 4 bases from V and 6 from J; bases not matched to a gene: 10. Germline lookup yields CDR1 SGHVS and CDR2 FQNEAQ. The CDR3 spans 15 residues. This chain's CDR3 is CASSSPGQGKAEAFF. CDR3 DNA: TGTGCCAGCAGCTCACCCGGACAGGGTAAAGCTGAAGCTTTCTTT.

The V gene is TRBV19, the J gene TRBJ2-7; 9 bases align to TRBD1. CDR3 length: 15 amino acids. Germline values: CDR1 LNHDA, CDR2 SQIVND (reference sequence). With 4 bases clipped from V and 3 bases from J, the junction kept 7 bases outside the gene matches. The CDR3 DNA reads TGTGCCAGTAGTACCCCAGGGACAGGGAACTACGAGCAGTACTTC. Its translation: CASSTPGTGNYEQYF. The complete variable domain, with remaining parts taken from reference TRBV19 and TRBJ2-7, reads DGGITQSPKYLFRKEGQNVTLSCEQNLNHDAMYWYRQDPGQGLRLIYYSQIVNDFQKGDIAEGYSVSREKKESFPLTVTSAQKNPTAFYLCASSTPGTGNYEQYFGPGTRLTVT.

This clonotype was seen only a few times. The chain recombines TRBV19 with TRBJ2-3, with TRBD2 identical over 16 bases. This CDR3 has 18 residues. CDR1 is LNHDA and CDR2 is SQIVND in the germline V gene (reference sequence). The V and J ends lost 5 bases and 6 bases, in that order; junction bases with no gene match: 11. CDR3 DNA: TGTGCCAGTAGTCCTGGGACTAGCGGGAGGGCCCCTATGGATACGCAGTATTTT. Translating gives CASSPGTSGRAPMDTQYF.

A few counts support this clonotype. This chain connects TRBV10-1 to TRBJ2-1; D is unclear. CDR1 and CDR2 (germline): WNHNN, SYGVQD (reference sequence). The CDR3 is 12 residues long. V was trimmed by 4 bases and J by 5 bases, leaving 6 bases between them. The CDR3 spells CASSGPDNEQFF. In nucleotides, the CDR3 is TGCGCCAGCAGTGGGCCAGACAATGAGCAGTTCTTC.

This clonotype was recorded many times. The CDR3 DNA reads TGTGCCAGCAGCTCCTTTTCCAAAAACATTCAGTACTTC. This codes for CASSSFSKNIQYF. The gene calls are TRBV5-6 and TRBJ2-4; D not certain. Trimming shortened V by 3 bases and J by 2 bases, and 6 bases separated the two germline ends. This CDR3 comprises 13 residues. The V gene's germline CDR1 is SGHDT and CDR2 YYEEEE.